Below, 11 T cell receptor beta chains from the same sample are listed, as sequenced in a study of beta chain features in type 1 diabetes. Study-level findings and limits: TCRB CDR3s from Type 1 diabetes patients were moderately but significantly shorter in all four CD4+ subsets.

cDNA synthesis used the whole RNA isolate, giving expressed TCRB sequences. Produced via immunoSEQ multiplex PCR; TCRdb's table is partial and in-frame only. The repertoire consists of some 120,000 clones, with around 16% occurring once and the leading ten covering 2.6%. Their antigens are not known. Sequencing was performed on central memory CD4+ T cells from blood. These TCRs come from a young man with type 1 diabetes.

Turning to this clone: The sample has other DNA sequences that encode this CDR3 too. The chain carries TRBV7-2 and TRBJ2-5; D is ambiguous. Trimming shortened V by 0 bases and J by 5 bases, and 4 bases separated the two germline ends. Per the germline V gene, CDR1 is SGHTA and CDR2 is FQGNSA. There are 12 residues in the CDR3. The CDR3 reads CASSLARETQYF. The CDR3 nucleotides are TGTGCCAGCAGCTTAGCTAGGGAGACCCAGTACTTC.

The chain combines TRBV7-9 with TRBJ2-4; TRBD2 might be the D (5 bases). The CDR3 covers 12 residues. Looked up from germline, CDR1 is SEHNR and CDR2 is FQNEAQ (reference sequence). V gave up 3 bases and J gave up 5 bases, with 5 bases separating them. Here the CDR3 DNA reads TGTGCCAGCAGCTTCGGGGAAAACATTCAGTACTTC. Amino acids: CASSFGENIQYF.

The rearrangement uses TRBV30 and TRBJ2-5, with a tentative D call TRBD2 (5 bases). Trimming cost V 0 bases and J 2 bases, with 10 bases left between them. The CDR3 is made up of 14 amino acids. Per germline, CDR1 GTSNPN and CDR2 SVGIG (reference sequence). The CDR3 DNA reads as TGTGCCTGGAGTGTCCGAGGGATTCAAGAGACCCAGTACTTC. The encoded protein is CAWSVRGIQETQYF.

The rearrangement joins TRBV9 to TRBJ1-6; the D is unclear. CDR3 length: 12 residues. CDR1 is SGDLS and CDR2 is YYNGEE in the germline V gene. Between the trimmed V and J ends, which lost 3 bases and 8 bases, there was a span of 6 bases. CDR3: CASSAGDSPLHF. The CDR3 coding sequence is TGTGCCAGCAGCGCGGGTGATTCACCCCTCCACTTT.

This clone was counted between two and nine times. The V gene is TRBV29-1, the J gene TRBJ2-2; the match to TRBD2 covers 13 bases. The germline gives CDR1 SQVTM, CDR2 ANQGSEA. The CDR3 extends over 19 amino acids. The V gene end was trimmed by 3 bases and the J gene end by 6 bases; junction bases not matched to a gene: 16. For the CDR3, the DNA is TGCAGCGTTGACGTCTCCGGGACTAGCGGGATCATTCAGCCCGGGGAGCTGTTTTTT. As protein: CSVDVSGTSGIIQPGELFF.

J is TRBJ1-2 and V is TRBV9; the D is unclear. Germline-derived CDR1 and CDR2 are SGDLS and YYNGEE. The CDR3 has 15 amino acids. Trimming left V 3 bases short and J 2 bases short, with 14 bases between. The CDR3 loop reads CASSAQEGLNYGYTF. The CDR3 DNA follows: TGTGCCAGCAGCGCCCAGGAAGGACTAAACTATGGCTACACCTTC.

This clone has more than one count but fewer than ten. The rearrangement uses TRBV29-1 and TRBJ2-3, with 13 bases lining up with TRBD2. Germline CDR1 and CDR2: SQVTM and ANQGSEA. V lost 6 bases to trimming and J lost 2 bases; unmatched junction nucleotides: 8. The CDR3 is 16 amino acids. Here the CDR3 reads CSVASGTSGDTDTQYF. Here the CDR3 DNA reads TGCAGCGTCGCCTCCGGGACTAGCGGGGACACAGATACGCAGTATTTT.

The V and J genes are TRBV12-5 and TRBJ2-2; D is uncertain. Germline V CDR1 and CDR2: LGHNT, FRNRAP. This CDR3 has 13 amino acids. V lost 7 bases and J lost 0, with 6 bases in between. The CDR3 region is CASATANTGELFF. The CDR3 DNA reads TGTGCTAGTGCTACAGCGAACACCGGGGAGCTGTTTTTT.

The chain has TRBV6-4 and TRBJ2-7; TRBD2 matches 9 bases. CDR3 length: 14 amino acids. After removal of 9 bases from V and 7 bases from J, the junction contained 13 bases not matched to a gene. Germline V lookup: CDR1 MRHNA, CDR2 SNTAGT. CDR3 sequence (DNA): TGTGCCAGGAGACTAGCGGCTCGACGGGGGGAGCAGTACTTC. It specifies CARRLAARRGEQYF.

By sample fraction, this clone is medium-sized (0.01 to 0.1%). V gene TRBV11-1 combines with J gene TRBJ2-3, with a weak D call TRBD2 (7 bases). V was clipped by 4 bases and J by 4 bases, with 18 bases between them. The CDR3 has 16 residues. The germline CDR1 and CDR2 sequences are SGHAT and FQDESV (reference sequence). CDR3 amino acids: CASSSRGLGGPDTQYF. For the CDR3, the DNA is TGTGCCAGCAGCTCGCGGGGCCTGGGGGGGCCAGATACGCAGTATTTT.

This clone has only a few counts. The chain is built from TRBV6-6 and TRBJ2-5; TRBD2 matches at 8 bases. CDR3 length: 15 residues. CDR1 and CDR2 (germline): MNHNY, SVGAGI (reference sequence). V gave up 5 bases and J gave up 4 bases; unmatched junction bases: 9. The CDR3 loop reads CASSLRTSIGETQYF. The CDR3 region has the DNA TGTGCCAGCAGTCTAAGGACTAGCATAGGAGAGACCCAGTACTTC.